A selection of T cell receptor beta chains follows, all from one sample in a study of naive and memory T cell subsets. Each CDR3 protein is one row after TCRdb ran MiXCR on the UMI-ligation and nested PCR reads. Of 120,000 to 150,000 distinct CDR3 sequences listed, about 20% are singletons. The sequenced material came from naive CD8+ T cells from blood. The receptors stem from a human donor in good health. Both conserved end residues are part of each CDR3. The D gene is left open where the match is weak. For some rows the clone size is stated as once, few or many, or as a class when expanded; others skip it.

clone_size,j_call,v_call,d_call,cdr3_nt,cdr3_aa
many,TRBJ2-1,TRBV29-1,.,TGCAGCGTTGAAGAAGATATCGAGCAGTTCTTC,CSVEEDIEQFF
few,TRBJ1-5,TRBV4-1,TRBD1,TGCGCCAGCAGCCAAGTAGTTACAGGGGGCAATCAGCCCCAGCATTTT,CASSQVVTGGNQPQHF
.,TRBJ2-1,TRBV7-6,TRBD2,TGTGCCAGCAGCCAGACTAGCGGGACCTACAATGAGCAGTTCTTC,CASSQTSGTYNEQFF
.,TRBJ2-5,TRBV5-4,.,TGTGCCCGGGGGTATGAGACCCAGTACTTC,CARGYETQYF
.,TRBJ2-1,TRBV4-1,.,TGCGCCAGCAGCCAAGATGGGGTCGGGGGCTCCTACAATGAGCAGTTCTTC,CASSQDGVGGSYNEQFF
.,TRBJ2-7,TRBV5-1,.,TGCGCCAGCAGCGACAGTCATCGGGGTGAAGAGCAGTACTTC,CASSDSHRGEEQYF
few,TRBJ2-2,TRBV7-9,.,TGTGCCAGCAGCTTACTGTCCGGGGAGCTGTTTTTT,CASSLLSGELFF
.,TRBJ2-3,TRBV28,TRBD2,TGTGCCAGCAGTTTCAGGGCGGGGGAACTCACAGATACGCAGTATTTT,CASSFRAGELTDTQYF
.,TRBJ2-5,TRBV23-1,TRBD1,TGCGCCAGCAGTCGGACAGGAAAAAGTCAAGAGACCCAGTACTTC,CASSRTGKSQETQYF
.,TRBJ2-1,TRBV12-3/TRBV12-4,TRBD2,TGTGCCAGCCGGAGTACTAGCGGAAACAATGAGCAGTTCTTC,CASRSTSGNNEQFF
few,TRBJ2-2,TRBV30,.,TGTGCCTGGAGTGCGACGGGGGAGCTGTTTTTT,CAWSATGELFF
few,TRBJ2-3,TRBV7-2,TRBD1,TGTGCCAGCAGCCGCTGGGGGGTGGACAGGGACGCAGATACGCAGTATTTT,CASSRWGVDRDADTQYF
.,TRBJ2-1,TRBV6-5,TRBD2,TGTGCCAGCCAGTTACCGACTAGCGGCTACAATGAGCAGTTCTTC,CASQLPTSGYNEQFF
.,TRBJ2-1,TRBV3-1,.,TGTGCCAGCAGCCAAGGTTGGGGAATCAATGAGCAGTTCTTC,CASSQGWGINEQFF
few,TRBJ2-1,TRBV20-1,.,TGCAGTGCTAGCAGGGCCAACCACAATGAGCAGTTCTTC,CSASRANHNEQFF
.,TRBJ2-7,TRBV12-3/TRBV12-4,.,TGTGCCAGCAGTTTAGGTGTCAGAACCTACGAGCAGTACTTC,CASSLGVRTYEQYF
.,TRBJ2-1,TRBV27,.,TGTGCCAGCAAACTACCCGGATTCTACAATGAGCAGTTCTTC,CASKLPGFYNEQFF
.,TRBJ2-7,TRBV6-2/TRBV6-3,TRBD1,TGTGCCAGCAGTTACTCGGGACAGGGAGGGGAGCAGTACTTC,CASSYSGQGGEQYF
.,TRBJ2-1,TRBV3-1,.,TGTGCCAGCAGCCAAGATTACCCTACTCCTCTGCGGCAGTTCTTC,CASSQDYPTPLRQFF
.,TRBJ2-1,TRBV27,TRBD2,TGTGCCAGCAGTCCCAACTTAGCGGGAGGGCCGCATGAGCAGTTCTTC,CASSPNLAGGPHEQFF
few,TRBJ2-4,TRBV28,.,TGTGCCAGCAGTTATCGCGGGATGGGGGACATTCAGTACTTC,CASSYRGMGDIQYF
.,TRBJ2-7,TRBV4-1,TRBD2,TGCGCCAGCAGCCAAGTCCTTACTAGCGGGAGGGCCTACGAGCAGTACTTC,CASSQVLTSGRAYEQYF
.,TRBJ2-3,TRBV20-1,.,TGCAGTGCTCCAGACGGAGACAGCACAGATACGCAGTATTTT,CSAPDGDSTDTQYF
.,TRBJ2-1,TRBV5-1,.,TGCGCCAGCAGCTTGGCCGGCGGAGCGACGGACAATGAGCAGTTCTTC,CASSLAGGATDNEQFF
few,TRBJ1-2,TRBV12-3/TRBV12-4,.,TGTGCCAGCAGTTTAACCCTAAACTATGGCTACACCTTC,CASSLTLNYGYTF
many,TRBJ1-2,TRBV9,.,TGTGCCAGCAGCGTAGATGGGACTCCCGGGAATGGCTACACCTTC,CASSVDGTPGNGYTF
few,TRBJ2-1,TRBV19,.,TGTGCCAGTAGTTGGCCAAAACAGGGTAGGAATGAGCAGTTCTTC,CASSWPKQGRNEQFF
.,TRBJ2-1,TRBV25-1,.,TGTGCCAGCAGTGTGAGGTATGAGCAGTTCTTC,CASSVRYEQFF
few,TRBJ2-7,TRBV20-1,TRBD2,TGCAGTGCTAGTGCGCGGGAGGGATCGTACGAGCAGTACTTC,CSASAREGSYEQYF
.,TRBJ2-5,TRBV27,.,TGTGCCAGCGGGGTGTACCAAGAGACCCAGTACTTC,CASGVYQETQYF
few,TRBJ2-1,TRBV15,TRBD2,TGTGCCACCAGCAGAGAGACTAGCCTAAGCTCCTACAATGAGCAGTTCTTC,CATSRETSLSSYNEQFF
.,TRBJ1-1,TRBV12-5,.,TGTGCTAGTGGTTTCGGACAGTCTACTTTCTTT,CASGFGQSTFF
few,TRBJ2-7,TRBV14,.,TGTGCCAGCAGCCAAGGGAATCCCTACGAGCAGTACTTC,CASSQGNPYEQYF
.,TRBJ1-5,TRBV7-8,TRBD1,TGTACCAGCAGCTTGGCCGGGACAGGGGTTAATCAGCCCCAGCATTTT,CTSSLAGTGVNQPQHF
few,TRBJ2-1,TRBV20-1,TRBD2,TGCAGTTGCACATCATTGGCGGGAGGCTCCAATGAGCAGTTCTTC,CSCTSLAGGSNEQFF
.,TRBJ2-1,TRBV6-2/TRBV6-3,TRBD2,TGTGCCAGCAGTTACCCGAGTAGCGGGTCCCCTAACTATGAGCAGTTCTTC,CASSYPSSGSPNYEQFF
few,TRBJ2-7,TRBV6-5,.,TGTGCCAGCAGTCCCGCCGGCCCAGCCTACGAGCAGTACTTC,CASSPAGPAYEQYF
few,TRBJ2-1,TRBV12-3/TRBV12-4,.,TGTGCCAGCAGCCTCGAGAGCTACAATGAGCAGTTCTTC,CASSLESYNEQFF
many,TRBJ2-5,TRBV27,.,TGTGCCAGCGGACCAGGGACCCAGTACTTC,CASGPGTQYF
.,TRBJ1-6,TRBV20-1,TRBD1,TGCAGTGCTTGGGACAGGGAGAGCTCCTATAATTCACCCCTCCACTTT,CSAWDRESSYNSPLHF
few,TRBJ2-2,TRBV29-1,.,TGCAGCGTTGATATGACAGGAGGGAACACCGGGGAGCTGTTTTTT,CSVDMTGGNTGELFF
few,TRBJ2-1,TRBV6-2/TRBV6-3,.,TGTGCCAGCAATCAGGACTCGGTTCGCAATGAGCAGTTCTTC,CASNQDSVRNEQFF
.,TRBJ2-2,TRBV11-3,.,TGTGCCAGCAGCCCCGAGGCCGGGACTCCGAACACCGGGGAGCTGTTTTTT,CASSPEAGTPNTGELFF
.,TRBJ1-5,TRBV7-9,.,TGTGCCAGCAGCTCGTCAGGGGGCAATCAGCCCCAGCATTTT,CASSSSGGNQPQHF
few,TRBJ2-1,TRBV9,.,TGTGCCAGCAGCGTAGATGCGTCGAGGAGGAATGAGCAGTTCTTC,CASSVDASRRNEQFF
few,TRBJ2-7,TRBV20-1,TRBD1,TGCAGTGCTAATAACAGGGGTCCCTACGAGCAGTACTTC,CSANNRGPYEQYF
.,TRBJ2-2,TRBV10-2,.,TGCGCCAGCAGTGACTCACGGGAGAGCGGGGAGCTGTTTTTT,CASSDSRESGELFF
.,TRBJ2-3,TRBV27,TRBD1,TGTGCCAGCAGTTTTCTCGGACAGGGACCAGATACGCAGTATTTT,CASSFLGQGPDTQYF
.,TRBJ1-1,TRBV28,TRBD1,TGTGCCACCCGACAGGGGGAACGTGAGAACACTGAAGCTTTCTTT,CATRQGERENTEAFF
.,TRBJ1-1,TRBV6-1,.,TGTGCCAGCAGTGAAGAAGGTGGCACTGAAGCTTTCTTT,CASSEEGGTEAFF
.,TRBJ2-7,TRBV7-8,TRBD2,TGTGCCAGCAGCCCGCGGGAGTCTAGCTCCTACGAGCAGTACTTC,CASSPRESSSYEQYF
.,TRBJ2-1,TRBV3-1,TRBD1,TGTGCCAGCAGCCAAGAGTGGACAGGAGTCTACAATGAGCAGTTCTTC,CASSQEWTGVYNEQFF
few,TRBJ1-5,TRBV2,.,TGTGCCAGCAGTGAATTAGGGGATCAGCCCCAGCATTTT,CASSELGDQPQHF
.,TRBJ2-7,TRBV2,TRBD1,TGTGCCAGCTTTGAGGGGGCGTACGAGCAGTACTTC,CASFEGAYEQYF
.,TRBJ2-1,TRBV5-1,.,TGCGCCAGCAGCTTGGTAGGCCTAGATGAGCAGTTCTTC,CASSLVGLDEQFF
.,TRBJ2-7,TRBV6-2/TRBV6-3,.,TGTGCCAGCAGTTACTCGATGCAGGGAAGTAAAGAGCAGTACTTC,CASSYSMQGSKEQYF
few,TRBJ2-5,TRBV4-1,.,TGCGCCAGCAGCCAAGAGGCGGAAATAGAGACCCAGTACTTC,CASSQEAEIETQYF
few,TRBJ2-7,TRBV4-1,.,TGCGCCAGCAGCCAAGAGGAGCGTCACAGGGTCTACGAGCAGTACTTC,CASSQEERHRVYEQYF
few,TRBJ2-7,TRBV20-1,.,TGCAGTGCTAGTCCCGAACTAGATTCCTACGAGCAGTACTTC,CSASPELDSYEQYF
few,TRBJ1-1,TRBV15,TRBD1,TGTGCCACCAGCAGGCCGGGACAGACTAACACTGAAGCTTTCTTT,CATSRPGQTNTEAFF